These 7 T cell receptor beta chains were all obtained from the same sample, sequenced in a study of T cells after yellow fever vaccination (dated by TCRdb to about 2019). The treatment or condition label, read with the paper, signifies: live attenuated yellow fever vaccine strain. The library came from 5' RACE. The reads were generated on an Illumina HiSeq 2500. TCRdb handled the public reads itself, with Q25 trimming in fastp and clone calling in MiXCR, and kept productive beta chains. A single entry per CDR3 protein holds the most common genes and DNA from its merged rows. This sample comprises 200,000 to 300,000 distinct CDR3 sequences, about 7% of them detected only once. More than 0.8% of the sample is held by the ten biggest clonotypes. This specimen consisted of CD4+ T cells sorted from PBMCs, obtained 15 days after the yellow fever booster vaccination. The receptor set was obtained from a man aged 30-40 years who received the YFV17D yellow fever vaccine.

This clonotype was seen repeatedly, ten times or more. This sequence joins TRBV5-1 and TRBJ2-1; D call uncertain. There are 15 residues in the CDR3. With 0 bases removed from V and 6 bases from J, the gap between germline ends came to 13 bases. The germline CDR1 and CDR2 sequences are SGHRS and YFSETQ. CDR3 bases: TGCGCCAGCAGCTTGGACCCCCCTAACAGCAATGAGCAGTTCTTC. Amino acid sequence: CASSLDPPNSNEQFF.

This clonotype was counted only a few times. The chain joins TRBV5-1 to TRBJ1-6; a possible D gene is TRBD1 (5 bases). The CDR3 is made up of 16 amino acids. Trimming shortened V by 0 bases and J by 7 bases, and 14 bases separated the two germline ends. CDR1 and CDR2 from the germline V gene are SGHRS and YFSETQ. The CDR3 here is CASSLGDAPGNSPLHF. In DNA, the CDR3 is TGCGCCAGCAGCTTGGGGGACGCCCCTGGCAATTCACCCCTCCACTTT.

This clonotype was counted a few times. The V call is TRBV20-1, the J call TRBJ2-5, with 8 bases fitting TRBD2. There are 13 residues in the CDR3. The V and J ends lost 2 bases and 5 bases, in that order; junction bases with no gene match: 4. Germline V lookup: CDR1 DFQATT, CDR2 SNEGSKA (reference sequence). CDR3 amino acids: CSARKVAGETQYF. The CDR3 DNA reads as TGCAGTGCTAGAAAGGTAGCGGGGGAGACCCAGTACTTC.

CDR3 region: CARNRDRVQNGETQYF. In DNA, the CDR3 is TGTGCCAGAAATCGGGACCGGGTCCAAAACGGAGAGACCCAGTACTTC. This chain links TRBV12-3 or TRBV12-4 with TRBJ2-5; tentatively, D is TRBD1 or TRBD2 (5 bases each). This CDR3 spans 16 amino acids. The ends were cut back, 9 bases at V and 4 bases at J, with 24 bases in the middle.

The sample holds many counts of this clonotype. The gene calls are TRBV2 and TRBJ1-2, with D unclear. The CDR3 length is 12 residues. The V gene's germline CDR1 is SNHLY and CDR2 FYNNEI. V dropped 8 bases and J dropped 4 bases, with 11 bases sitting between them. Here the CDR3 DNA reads TGTGCCAGCCGAACAACAAGCTATGGCTACACCTTC. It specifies CASRTTSYGYTF.

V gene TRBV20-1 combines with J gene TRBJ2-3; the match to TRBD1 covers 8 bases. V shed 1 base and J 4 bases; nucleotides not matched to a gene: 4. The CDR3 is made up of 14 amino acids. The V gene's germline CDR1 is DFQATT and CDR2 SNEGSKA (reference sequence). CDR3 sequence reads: CSARVGTGADTQYF. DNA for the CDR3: TGCAGTGCTAGAGTGGGGACAGGCGCAGATACGCAGTATTTT.

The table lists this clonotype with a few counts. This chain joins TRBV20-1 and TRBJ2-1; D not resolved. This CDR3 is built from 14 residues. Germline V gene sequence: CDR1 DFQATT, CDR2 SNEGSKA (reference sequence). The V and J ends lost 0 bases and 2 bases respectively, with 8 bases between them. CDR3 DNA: TGCAGTGCTAGAGATCGGGCCGCCTACAATGAGCAGTTCTTC. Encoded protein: CSARDRAAYNEQFF.